This TCR beta chain derives from a study of T-cell memory formation after mild COVID-19. Turning to the study itself: TCR clusters largely stayed donor specific.

TCRdb fed the 5' RACE reads into MiXCR, producing one record per CDR3 protein. The profile shows fewer than 400,000 distinct CDR3 sequences, roughly 13% of them singletons. CDR3 length: 14 residues. V dropped 2 bases and J dropped 2 bases, with 6 bases sitting between them. Germline V lookup: CDR1 MRHNA, CDR2 SNTAGT. This clonotype was detected only a few times. The sequencing sample was made of PBMCs or a T cell subset sorted from them (not recorded which). This receptor was obtained from a young man who had mild COVID-19 (a few samples of this study predate the infection). Cell type and time point are not known. The genes are TRBV6-4 and TRBJ2-2; possibly TRBD1 for D (6 bases). The CDR3 DNA sequence: TGTGCCAGCAGTGACGGGACAAACACCGGGGAGCTGTTTTTT. It encodes CASSDGTNTGELFF.